This T cell receptor (beta chain) was obtained from a study of blood T cell repertoires in COVID-19. Germline V CDR1 and CDR2: MDHEN, SYDVKM. The CDR3 has 16 residues. The V segment lost 6 bases and the J segment 7 bases; nucleotides outside the gene matches: 15. In the study's own analysis: Estimation of nucleated cell counts relied on the amplification of reference gene primers. Assay: immunoSEQ multiplex PCR; the TCRdb copy retains only in-frame clones and omits some. V and J calls and clone size follow that table, whereas D and trimming were derived from the DNA. Of 50,000 to 75,000 clones listed, around three quarters are singletons.

The receptor was isolated from a man aged 60 to 69 with acute or convalescent COVID-19. Material: peripheral blood. The chain carries TRBV28 and TRBJ1-5; 7 positions agree with TRBD1. CDR3 DNA: TGTGCCAGCAGCCTGCACCAGGGGGTTGTTAGACAGCCCCAGCATTTT. The encoded protein is CASSLHQGVVRQPQHF.